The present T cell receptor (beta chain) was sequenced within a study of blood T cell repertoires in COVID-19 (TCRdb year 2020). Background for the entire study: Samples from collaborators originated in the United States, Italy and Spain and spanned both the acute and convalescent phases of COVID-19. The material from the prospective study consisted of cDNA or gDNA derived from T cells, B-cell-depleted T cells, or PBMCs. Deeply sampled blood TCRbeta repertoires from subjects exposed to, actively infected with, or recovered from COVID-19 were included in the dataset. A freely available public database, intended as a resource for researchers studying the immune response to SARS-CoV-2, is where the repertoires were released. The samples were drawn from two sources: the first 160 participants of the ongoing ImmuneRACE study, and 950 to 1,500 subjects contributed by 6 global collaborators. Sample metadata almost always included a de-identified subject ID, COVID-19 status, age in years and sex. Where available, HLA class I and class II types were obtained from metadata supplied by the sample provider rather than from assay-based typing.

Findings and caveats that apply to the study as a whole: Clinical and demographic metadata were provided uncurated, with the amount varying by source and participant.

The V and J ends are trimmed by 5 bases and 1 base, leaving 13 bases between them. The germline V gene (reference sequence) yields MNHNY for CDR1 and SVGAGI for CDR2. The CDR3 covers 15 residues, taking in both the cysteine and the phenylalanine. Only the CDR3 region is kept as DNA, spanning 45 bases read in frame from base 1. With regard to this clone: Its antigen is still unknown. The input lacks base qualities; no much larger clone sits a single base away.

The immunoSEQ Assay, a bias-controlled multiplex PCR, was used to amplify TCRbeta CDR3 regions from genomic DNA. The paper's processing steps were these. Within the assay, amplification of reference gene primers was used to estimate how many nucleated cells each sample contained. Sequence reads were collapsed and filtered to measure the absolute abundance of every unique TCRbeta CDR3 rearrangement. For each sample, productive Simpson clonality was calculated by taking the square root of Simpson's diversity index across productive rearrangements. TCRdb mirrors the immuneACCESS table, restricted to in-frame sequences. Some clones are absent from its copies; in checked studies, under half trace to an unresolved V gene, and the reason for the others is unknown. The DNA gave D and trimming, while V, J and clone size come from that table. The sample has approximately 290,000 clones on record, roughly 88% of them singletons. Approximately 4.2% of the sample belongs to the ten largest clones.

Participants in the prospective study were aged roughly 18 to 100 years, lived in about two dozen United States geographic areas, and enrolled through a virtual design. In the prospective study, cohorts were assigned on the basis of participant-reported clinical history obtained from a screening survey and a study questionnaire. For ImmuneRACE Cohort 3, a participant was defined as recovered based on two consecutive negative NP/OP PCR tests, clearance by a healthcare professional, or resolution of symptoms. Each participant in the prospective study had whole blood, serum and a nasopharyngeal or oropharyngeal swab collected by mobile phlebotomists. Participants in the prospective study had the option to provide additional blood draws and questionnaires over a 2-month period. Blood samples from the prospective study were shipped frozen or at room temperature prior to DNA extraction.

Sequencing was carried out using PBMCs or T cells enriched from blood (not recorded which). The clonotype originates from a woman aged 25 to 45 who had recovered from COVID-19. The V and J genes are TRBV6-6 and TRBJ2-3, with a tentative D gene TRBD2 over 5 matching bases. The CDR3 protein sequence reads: CASSPTIGGTDTQYF. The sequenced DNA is TGTGCCAGCAGTCCTACCATCGGGGGCACAGATACGCAGTATTTT.